This TCR beta chain is from a study of blood T cell repertoires in COVID-19. About the study: Donors in the United States, Italy and Spain gave samples during acute or convalescent COVID-19. PBMCs, B-cell-depleted T cells, or T cells were the source of the cDNA or gDNA that made up the material.

In the original processing: Nucleated cell number was recorded as an estimate derived from reference gene primer amplification. Using immunoSEQ multiplex PCR, the repertoire was profiled, and TCRdb retains in-frame clones only, with some absent. That table furnishes V, J and clone size, whereas the DNA furnished D and trimming. The sample contains approximately 210,000 clones, 70% to 90% of which appear only once. The trim removed 5 bases at V and 5 bases at J, leaving 7 bases unmatched. There are 14 residues in the CDR3. Germline-derived CDR1 and CDR2 are MNHNS and SASEGT. The sequenced material came from peripheral blood. The chain recombines TRBV6-1 with TRBJ1-2; 8 bases align to TRBD1. The TCR was taken from a woman in her 70s with active or convalescent COVID-19. CDR3 nucleotide sequence: TGTGCCAGCAGTCAGCAGGGGGCGTCTTATGGCTACACCTTC. Residues: CASSQQGASYGYTF.